A selection of T cell receptor beta chains follows, all from one sample in a study of T-cell memory formation after mild COVID-19. MiXCR was run by TCRdb on the 5' RACE reads, yielding one entry per CDR3 protein. The table lists around 83,000 distinct CDR3 sequences, about 23% of them singletons. The sample was PBMCs or a T cell subset sorted from them (not recorded which). All receptors derive from a man aged 18 to 29 who had mild COVID-19 (a few samples of this study predate the infection). Cell type and time point are not known. Each CDR3 is given with its conserved first and last residue. The D gene is left open where the match is weak. Rows give clone size only sometimes, using once, few, many, or a class for an expanded clone.

abundance: few; j_gene: TRBJ2-5; v_gene: TRBV7-9; len: 17; d_gene: TRBD1; CDR3nt: TGTGCCAGCAGCTCCGGCGTAAGACAGGGGTACCAAGAGACCCAGTACTTC; CDR3aa: CASSSGVRQGYQETQYF
abundance: NA; j_gene: TRBJ2-7; v_gene: TRBV19; len: 14; d_gene: NA; CDR3nt: TGTGCCAGTAGTATACGCGGGATATCCTACGAGCAGTACTTC; CDR3aa: CASSIRGISYEQYF
abundance: NA; j_gene: TRBJ1-4; v_gene: TRBV6-2/TRBV6-3; len: 15; d_gene: NA; CDR3nt: TGTGCCAGCACCCGTTCCGGTGAGGATGGTGAAAAACTGTTTTTT; CDR3aa: CASTRSGEDGEKLFF
abundance: NA; j_gene: TRBJ1-2; v_gene: TRBV6-6; len: 15; d_gene: NA; CDR3nt: TGTGCCAGCACTAAACGAAGTGGCAGGTCCTATGGCTACACCTTC; CDR3aa: CASTKRSGRSYGYTF
abundance: NA; j_gene: TRBJ1-2; v_gene: TRBV7-2; len: 17; d_gene: NA; CDR3nt: TGTGCCAGCAGCTTTGAGTACCCGGGGCCAAGTTTGTATGGCTACACCTTC; CDR3aa: CASSFEYPGPSLYGYTF
abundance: NA; j_gene: TRBJ2-2; v_gene: TRBV24-1; len: 14; d_gene: NA; CDR3nt: TGTGCCACCAGTGATAGGGAGAACACCGGGGAGCTGTTTTTT; CDR3aa: CATSDRENTGELFF
abundance: NA; j_gene: TRBJ2-3; v_gene: TRBV6-2/TRBV6-3; len: 15; d_gene: NA; CDR3nt: TGTGCCAGCACCCGCAGGGTGAGCGGGACAGATACGCAGTATTTT; CDR3aa: CASTRRVSGTDTQYF
abundance: NA; j_gene: TRBJ1-2; v_gene: TRBV30; len: 15; d_gene: NA; CDR3nt: TGTGCCTGGAGTGTAATGGGGCAGGGGTACTATGGCTACACCTTC; CDR3aa: CAWSVMGQGYYGYTF
abundance: NA; j_gene: TRBJ2-5; v_gene: TRBV5-1; len: 15; d_gene: TRBD1; CDR3nt: TGCGCCAGCAGCTTCCGGAGGACAGGGAAAGAGACCCAGTACTTC; CDR3aa: CASSFRRTGKETQYF
abundance: NA; j_gene: TRBJ2-5; v_gene: TRBV7-6; len: 13; d_gene: NA; CDR3nt: TGTGCCAGCAGCTTGATAGTAACAGAGACCCAGTACTTC; CDR3aa: CASSLIVTETQYF
abundance: few; j_gene: TRBJ2-2; v_gene: TRBV7-6; len: 15; d_gene: NA; CDR3nt: TGTGCCAGCAGCTTGACCAGGGGTCACACCGGGGAGCTGTTTTTT; CDR3aa: CASSLTRGHTGELFF
abundance: NA; j_gene: TRBJ1-1; v_gene: TRBV6-5; len: 17; d_gene: NA; CDR3nt: TGTGCCAGCAGCCCCTCAATACTGGGACCCCAGAACACTGAAGCTTTCTTT; CDR3aa: CASSPSILGPQNTEAFF
abundance: NA; j_gene: TRBJ1-1; v_gene: TRBV6-5; len: 13; d_gene: TRBD1; CDR3nt: TGTGCCAGCAGGACAGGGTTGGGAACTGAAGCTTTCTTT; CDR3aa: CASRTGLGTEAFF
abundance: NA; j_gene: TRBJ1-2; v_gene: TRBV19; len: 16; d_gene: TRBD1; CDR3nt: TGTGCCAGTAGTATTTCACCGGGACAGAGAAACTATGGCTACACCTTC; CDR3aa: CASSISPGQRNYGYTF
abundance: few; j_gene: TRBJ1-2; v_gene: TRBV19; len: 17; d_gene: NA; CDR3nt: TGTGCCAGTAGTGCCGTACCAGGGACGATCGTTAACTATGGCTACACCTTC; CDR3aa: CASSAVPGTIVNYGYTF
abundance: few; j_gene: TRBJ1-4; v_gene: TRBV6-5; len: 15; d_gene: NA; CDR3nt: TGTGCCAGCAGTTACTCAGCGCTTTCTAATGAAAAACTGTTTTTT; CDR3aa: CASSYSALSNEKLFF
abundance: few; j_gene: TRBJ1-5; v_gene: TRBV7-9; len: 15; d_gene: NA; CDR3nt: TGTGCCAGCAGCTTACACAGTGGCGGGAATCAGCCCCAGCATTTT; CDR3aa: CASSLHSGGNQPQHF
abundance: many; j_gene: TRBJ2-5; v_gene: TRBV4-1; len: 14; d_gene: NA; CDR3nt: TGCGCCAGCAGCCTTGCGGGTCTTCAAGAGACCCAGTACTTC; CDR3aa: CASSLAGLQETQYF
abundance: NA; j_gene: TRBJ2-4; v_gene: TRBV4-3; len: 16; d_gene: NA; CDR3nt: TGCGCCAGCAGCCAAGGGGTGGGAGGGGGCCCTAACATTCAGTACTTC; CDR3aa: CASSQGVGGGPNIQYF
abundance: few; j_gene: TRBJ2-5; v_gene: TRBV5-6; len: 12; d_gene: NA; CDR3nt: TGTGCCAGCAGCTCCTTGGCGGAGACCCAGTACTTC; CDR3aa: CASSSLAETQYF
abundance: many; j_gene: TRBJ2-3; v_gene: TRBV6-2/TRBV6-3; len: 11; d_gene: NA; CDR3nt: TGTGCCAGCAGTCGGCCAGATACGCAGTATTTT; CDR3aa: CASSRPDTQYF
abundance: NA; j_gene: TRBJ1-6; v_gene: TRBV20-1; len: 17; d_gene: NA; CDR3nt: TGCAGTGCTAGAGATCTAAGGACGAGCTCCTATAATTCACCCCTCCACTTT; CDR3aa: CSARDLRTSSYNSPLHF
abundance: few; j_gene: TRBJ2-1; v_gene: TRBV9; len: 14; d_gene: NA; CDR3nt: TGTGCCAGCAGCGTAGGAGGGGTCGGGGGTGAGCAGTTCTTC; CDR3aa: CASSVGGVGGEQFF
abundance: NA; j_gene: TRBJ1-2; v_gene: TRBV12-3/TRBV12-4; len: 13; d_gene: TRBD1; CDR3nt: TGTGCCAGCAGTGGACAGGTCCTAGATGGCTACACCTTC; CDR3aa: CASSGQVLDGYTF
abundance: NA; j_gene: TRBJ1-5; v_gene: TRBV6-2/TRBV6-3; len: 11; d_gene: NA; CDR3nt: TGTGCCAGCAGTTACGGGGGACCCCAGCATTTT; CDR3aa: CASSYGGPQHF
abundance: few; j_gene: TRBJ2-1; v_gene: TRBV7-3; len: 14; d_gene: NA; CDR3nt: TGTGCCAGCAGCTTAAATGGTTATTACAATGAGCAGTTCTTC; CDR3aa: CASSLNGYYNEQFF
abundance: NA; j_gene: TRBJ1-1; v_gene: TRBV7-8; len: 16; d_gene: NA; CDR3nt: TGTGCCAGCAGCCCATGGTCCTCCAGATCGAACACTGAAGCTTTCTTT; CDR3aa: CASSPWSSRSNTEAFF
abundance: NA; j_gene: TRBJ2-3; v_gene: TRBV5-6; len: 14; d_gene: TRBD2; CDR3nt: TGTGCCAGCAGTTACGGACTAGGCACAGATACGCAGTATTTT; CDR3aa: CASSYGLGTDTQYF
abundance: few; j_gene: TRBJ2-3; v_gene: TRBV7-2; len: 12; d_gene: NA; CDR3nt: TGTGCCAGCAGCCCTCCCGGGGATACGCAGTATTTT; CDR3aa: CASSPPGDTQYF
abundance: NA; j_gene: TRBJ2-1; v_gene: TRBV4-3; len: 16; d_gene: TRBD2; CDR3nt: TGCGCCAGCAGCCAAGACCGTAGCGGGGGGTACAATGAGCAGTTCTTC; CDR3aa: CASSQDRSGGYNEQFF
abundance: NA; j_gene: TRBJ2-1; v_gene: TRBV27; len: 12; d_gene: TRBD2; CDR3nt: TGTGCCAGTACTAGCGGGGGGCGGGAGCAGTTCTTC; CDR3aa: CASTSGGREQFF
abundance: NA; j_gene: TRBJ2-7; v_gene: TRBV11-2; len: 14; d_gene: NA; CDR3nt: TGTGCCAGCAGCTTTATTGACAGATCCTACGAGCAGTACTTC; CDR3aa: CASSFIDRSYEQYF
abundance: NA; j_gene: TRBJ1-1; v_gene: TRBV20-1; len: 18; d_gene: TRBD1; CDR3nt: TGCAGTGCTAGAGGATCTTCGGGACAGGGGGCGGGGGCAGGTGAAGCTTTCTTT; CDR3aa: CSARGSSGQGAGAGEAFF
abundance: NA; j_gene: TRBJ2-5; v_gene: TRBV12-3/TRBV12-4; len: 14; d_gene: TRBD1; CDR3nt: TGTGCCAGCAGTTCCAGTACAGGGGAAGAGACCCAGTACTTC; CDR3aa: CASSSSTGEETQYF
abundance: few; j_gene: TRBJ2-3; v_gene: TRBV12-3/TRBV12-4; len: 13; d_gene: NA; CDR3nt: TGTGCCAGCAGCCCCGGGATTTGGAATACGCAGTATTTT; CDR3aa: CASSPGIWNTQYF
abundance: NA; j_gene: TRBJ1-1; v_gene: TRBV27; len: 15; d_gene: NA; CDR3nt: TGTGCCAGCAGTTTATGGCGGGGGGTGGGCACTGAAGCTTTCTTT; CDR3aa: CASSLWRGVGTEAFF
abundance: few; j_gene: TRBJ2-5; v_gene: TRBV4-3; len: 15; d_gene: NA; CDR3nt: TGCGCCAGCAGCCAAGAAAACAGGAGGTCAGAGACCCAGTACTTC; CDR3aa: CASSQENRRSETQYF
abundance: NA; j_gene: TRBJ1-4; v_gene: TRBV9; len: 15; d_gene: NA; CDR3nt: TGTGCCAGCAGCCCCCGGGGTACAACTAATGAAAAACTGTTTTTT; CDR3aa: CASSPRGTTNEKLFF
abundance: NA; j_gene: TRBJ1-1; v_gene: TRBV20-1; len: 15; d_gene: TRBD1; CDR3nt: TGCAGTGCTCCACCCACGGACAGGGGTGGTTTCGTAGCTTTCTTT; CDR3aa: CSAPPTDRGGFVAFF
abundance: NA; j_gene: TRBJ1-1; v_gene: TRBV7-9; len: 15; d_gene: NA; CDR3nt: TGTGCCAGCACCTCGCCCCAACCGTCGAACACTGAAGCTTTCTTT; CDR3aa: CASTSPQPSNTEAFF
abundance: few; j_gene: TRBJ2-3; v_gene: TRBV7-3; len: 14; d_gene: TRBD2; CDR3nt: TGTGCCAGTTCGCCCGCGGGGGGCACAGATACGCAGTATTTT; CDR3aa: CASSPAGGTDTQYF
abundance: few; j_gene: TRBJ2-1; v_gene: TRBV29-1; len: 17; d_gene: TRBD2; CDR3nt: TGCAGCGTTCGGGGACTAGCGGGGCTTCACTCCTACAATGAGCAGTTCTTC; CDR3aa: CSVRGLAGLHSYNEQFF
abundance: NA; j_gene: TRBJ2-5; v_gene: TRBV11-2; len: 14; d_gene: TRBD2; CDR3nt: TGTGCCAGCACCCTGGTCAGGACTAGCGAGACCCAGTACTTC; CDR3aa: CASTLVRTSETQYF
abundance: NA; j_gene: TRBJ2-1; v_gene: TRBV7-2; len: 15; d_gene: TRBD2; CDR3nt: TGTGCCAGCAGCCAAGGCCTAGCGGGAGGCAATGAGCAGTTCTTC; CDR3aa: CASSQGLAGGNEQFF
abundance: NA; j_gene: TRBJ2-3; v_gene: TRBV7-2; len: 13; d_gene: TRBD1; CDR3nt: TGTGCCAGCATCCGGACAGGGCCAGATACGCAGTATTTT; CDR3aa: CASIRTGPDTQYF
abundance: once; j_gene: TRBJ2-7; v_gene: TRBV27; len: 15; d_gene: NA; CDR3nt: TGTGCCAGCAGTCGGGGTACAGGGCGCGTCTACGAGCAGTACTTC; CDR3aa: CASSRGTGRVYEQYF
abundance: NA; j_gene: TRBJ1-2; v_gene: TRBV9; len: 16; d_gene: TRBD1; CDR3nt: TGTGCCAGCAGCGAACGGACAGGGGATCGAATACATGGCTACACCTTC; CDR3aa: CASSERTGDRIHGYTF
abundance: few; j_gene: TRBJ1-1; v_gene: TRBV12-3/TRBV12-4; len: 14; d_gene: NA; CDR3nt: TGTGCCAGCATAGGTCTGGGATCGTGGACTGAAGCTTTCTTT; CDR3aa: CASIGLGSWTEAFF
abundance: few; j_gene: TRBJ2-1; v_gene: TRBV7-9; len: 14; d_gene: NA; CDR3nt: TGTGCCAGCAGCTCGGGGGCCGGATACAATGAGCAGTTCTTC; CDR3aa: CASSSGAGYNEQFF
abundance: few; j_gene: TRBJ2-1; v_gene: TRBV9; len: 18; d_gene: NA; CDR3nt: TGTGCCAGCAGCGTAGGGCCCGAGGGGACTCCACCGTACAATGAGCAGTTCTTC; CDR3aa: CASSVGPEGTPPYNEQFF
abundance: NA; j_gene: TRBJ2-1; v_gene: TRBV24-1; len: 16; d_gene: TRBD2; CDR3nt: TGTGCCACCAGTGATAGCTCTAGCGGGGAATACAATGAGCAGTTCTTC; CDR3aa: CATSDSSSGEYNEQFF
abundance: few; j_gene: TRBJ2-1; v_gene: TRBV6-2/TRBV6-3; len: 11; d_gene: TRBD1; CDR3nt: TGTGCCAGCAACCTAGGGGGCGAGCAGTTCTTC; CDR3aa: CASNLGGEQFF
abundance: NA; j_gene: TRBJ2-1; v_gene: TRBV7-9; len: 15; d_gene: NA; CDR3nt: TGTGCCAGCAGCTTAGCGAGCGGACCTTACAATGAGCAGTTCTTC; CDR3aa: CASSLASGPYNEQFF
abundance: NA; j_gene: TRBJ1-1; v_gene: TRBV7-9; len: 12; d_gene: NA; CDR3nt: TGTGCCAGCAGTTTAGGGAGCACTGAAGCTTTCTTT; CDR3aa: CASSLGSTEAFF
abundance: NA; j_gene: TRBJ1-6; v_gene: TRBV5-1; len: 15; d_gene: NA; CDR3nt: TGCGCCAGCAGCTTGGAGCCAGGGGAGGCTTCACCCCTCCACTTT; CDR3aa: CASSLEPGEASPLHF